This paragraph covers one T cell receptor (beta chain) sequence. Only in-frame clones appear in the TCRdb table, and some are missing; sequencing was by immunoSEQ multiplex PCR. In the table there are around 100,000 clones, about 88% of which are singletons. The sample originates from a study of control samples from healthy donors and cancer patients. The sequencing input was blood. The sequence was obtained from a woman aged 50 to 65 in good health.

CDR3 loop: CASSAILTEHNYGYTF. The CDR3 region has the DNA TGTGCCAGCAGCGCGATCTTAACAGAGCATAACTATGGCTACACCTTC. This chain links TRBV7-2 with TRBJ1-2; no reliable D call. This CDR3 contains 16 residues. The germline V gene encodes CDR1 SGHTA and CDR2 FQGNSA. V shed 5 bases and J shed 1 base, with 17 bases lying between them.